The 8 T cell receptor beta chains in this list originate from one sample, sequenced in a study of CD8+CD57+ T cells in acquired aplastic anemia. Genomic DNA provided the template from which TCR beta VDJ and CDR3 profiles were obtained. TCRdb reprocessed the reads via MiXCR and lists one record per CDR3 protein. Among approximately 200,000 distinct CDR3 sequences listed, roughly half were seen once. Sequencing was carried out using sorted CD4+, CD8+, or CD8+CD57+ T cells (not recorded which) from PBMCs. The receptors originated from a human donor in good health, serving as a control.

Of note for this clonotype: A much larger clonotype is one base distant, so this may be a read error. J is TRBJ1-1 and V is TRBV7-2; D possibly corresponds to TRBD1 (6 bases). The CDR3 sequence is 14 residues long. Germline V lookup: CDR1 SGHTA, CDR2 FQGNSA. The CDR3 loop reads CAGSVTTGNTEAFF. For the CDR3, the DNA is TGTGCCGGCAGCGTAACGACAGGAAACACTGAAGCTTTCTTT. Complete variable domain (other parts from reference TRBV7-2 and TRBJ1-1): GAGVSQSPSNKVTEKGKDVELRCDPISGHTALYWYRQSLGQGLEFLIYFQGNSAPDKSGLPSDRFSAERTGGSVSTLTIQRTQQEDSAVYLCAGSVTTGNTEAFFGQGTRLTVV.

This chain links TRBV14 with TRBJ2-4; a possible D gene is TRBD2 (5 bases). This CDR3 region has 16 residues. Germline CDR1 reads SGHDN; CDR2 reads FVKESK. V was clipped by 1 base and J by 0 bases, with 10 bases between them. CDR3 sequence reads: CASSQGGEGAKNIQYF. CDR3 in DNA: TGTGCCAGCAGCCAAGGGGGTGAGGGAGCCAAAAACATTCAGTACTTC.

This clonotype was picked up many times. The chain combines TRBV5-4 with TRBJ1-4; weak D call: TRBD1 (5 bases). Germline assignment: CDR1 SGHNT and CDR2 YYREEE (reference sequence). The CDR3 totals 15 residues. With 0 bases removed from V and 6 bases from J, the gap between germline ends came to 12 bases. The CDR3 DNA reads TGTGCCAGCAGCTTGGGTCTTGGGGCAGATGAAAAACTGTTTTTT. Its protein product is CASSLGLGADEKLFF.

Of note for this clonotype: One end of the junction varies from germline; a read error may be responsible. V gene TRBV5-1 combines with J gene TRBJ1-5, with D possibly being TRBD1 (5 bases). The CDR3 covers 15 residues. Germline CDR1 reads SGHRS; CDR2 reads YFSETQ. Here the CDR3 DNA reads TGTGCCAGCAGCTTAGGGGAGGTTCGGAATCAGCCCCAGCATTTT. Amino acids: CASSLGEVRNQPQHF.

This clonotype was counted many times. The V gene is TRBV3-1, the J gene TRBJ2-7; D uncertain. Germline CDR1 LGHDT, CDR2 YNNKEL (reference sequence). V lost 3 bases and J 5 bases, leaving 8 bases between the germline ends. The CDR3 is 12 amino acids. CDR3 DNA: TGTGCCAGCAGCCAGGTACTTGACGAGCAGTACTTC. Its protein is CASSQVLDEQYF.

This clonotype was seen ten or more times. The chain recombines TRBV5-1 with TRBJ1-1; maybe TRBD1 (5 bases). V was cut by 0 bases and J by 1 base, with 13 bases left in between. This CDR3 has 16 residues. Germline lookup yields CDR1 SGHRS and CDR2 YFSETQ. CDR3 coding DNA: TGCGCCAGCAGCTTGGTCCCGACAGAACAGAACACTGAAGCTTTCTTT. It codes for CASSLVPTEQNTEAFF.

This clonotype has at least ten counts. The chain recombines TRBV10-3 with TRBJ1-2; D is perhaps TRBD1 (6 bases). The V gene lost 6 bases and the J gene lost 1 base, with 27 bases spanning the gap. This CDR3 is 19 amino acids long. CDR1 and CDR2 (germline): ENHRY, SYGVKD. The CDR3 DNA follows: TGTGCCATCAGCGGGTCGTCCGTTTACCGGGACATGGATAACTATGGCTACACCTTC. Translating it yields CAISGSSVYRDMDNYGYTF.

This clonotype showed up many times. The chain joins TRBV5-8 to TRBJ2-7; a possible D gene is TRBD1 (5 bases). Germline lookup yields CDR1 SGHTS and CDR2 YDEGEE. V was trimmed by 4 bases and J by 2 bases, leaving 13 bases between them. The CDR3 runs 14 residues. The CDR3, as DNA: TGTGCCAGCAGCCCAGACCAGGGCACCTACGAGCAGTACTTC. This encodes CASSPDQGTYEQYF.